This T cell receptor beta chain came from a study of T-cell memory formation after mild COVID-19. General study results and limits: CD4+ contracting clones lay mainly in CM and EM, CD8+ ones in EMRA. Contracting clones, day 15 to 85, had balanced CD4/CD8, and later expanders favored CD4+. A subset of responding clones appeared in pre-infection memory, suggesting cross-reactive memory joined.

With constant-segment primers, 5'RACE yielded cDNA libraries of TCR alpha and TCR beta that carried sample barcodes and UMIs. A single record per CDR3 protein comes from TCRdb applying MiXCR to the 5' RACE reads. The profile shows under 450,000 distinct CDR3 sequences, 20% to 30% of them singletons. Unmatched junction bases numbered 4, after V lost 5 bases and J lost 8 bases. Germline CDR1 reads GTSNPN; CDR2 reads SVGIG (reference sequence). This CDR3 is built from 11 residues. This clonotype was counted between two and nine times. What it binds is not known. The sequenced sample consisted of PBMCs or a T cell subset sorted from them (not recorded which). The TCR was taken from an adult woman who had mild COVID-19 (a few samples of this study predate the infection). Cell type and time point are not known. This chain links TRBV30 with TRBJ1-2; 8 bases are a match to TRBD1. CDR3: CAWPGQGGYTF. The CDR3 DNA is TGTGCCTGGCCTGGACAGGGCGGCTACACCTTC.